The 30 T cell receptor beta chains below come from one sample, sequenced in a study of technical replicates of blood from several donors (dated by TCRdb to 2016 to 2017). The protocol used for the library was the immunoSEQ multiplex PCR assay. TCRdb holds this immuneACCESS table with in-frame rearrangements only. Some clones are missing; in checked studies, unresolved V genes explain under half, and the rest has no known cause. The sample yields about 88,000 clones; roughly 93% were counted once. Over 0.2% of the sample belongs to the ten largest clones. Specimen: T cells isolated from PBMCs. The receptors shown here come from a human donor in good health.

The V and J genes are TRBV6-5 and TRBJ1-3; D uncertain. The V gene lost 7 bases and the J gene lost 0 bases, with 13 bases spanning the gap. The germline gives CDR1 MNHEY, CDR2 SVGAGI. CDR3 length: 15 residues. CDR3 loop: CASKEVASSGNTIYF. The CDR3 DNA reads as TGTGCCAGCAAGGAGGTGGCAAGCTCTGGAAACACCATATATTTT.

This rearrangement joins TRBV7-2 to TRBJ1-2; the D is unclear. Germline V gene lookup returns CDR1 SGHTA and CDR2 FQGNSA. The CDR3 spans 13 residues. V dropped 2 bases and J dropped 0 bases, with 4 bases sitting between them. The CDR3 nucleotides read TGTGCCAGCAGCTTACCAGCTAACTATGGCTACACCTTC. It encodes CASSLPANYGYTF.

V gene TRBV30 combines with J gene TRBJ2-3; TRBD2 might be the D (6 bases). This CDR3 has 11 residues. Trimming stripped 0 bases from V and 12 bases from J, with 10 bases between. CDR1 and CDR2 (germline): GTSNPN, SVGIG (reference sequence). For the CDR3, the DNA is TGTGCCTGGAGTGTATTAGGACTACAGTATTTT. It is translated as CAWSVLGLQYF. Full variable domain (remainder filled in from reference TRBV30 and TRBJ2-3): SQTIHQWPATLVQPVGSPLSLECTVEGTSNPNLYWYRQAAGRGLQLLFYSVGIGQISSEVPQNLSASRPQDRQFILSSKKLLLSDSGFYLCAWSVLGLQYFGPGTRLTVL.

The chain couples TRBV30 to TRBJ1-5; 9 bases line up with TRBD1. J gave up 9 bases and V 4 bases, and 7 bases lay outside the gene matches. The CDR3 length is 13 residues. From germline, CDR1 is GTSNPN and CDR2 SVGIG (reference sequence). CDR3 DNA: TGTGCCTGGAAAGGACAGGGGATGGGGCCCCAGCATTTT. Translated, it gives CAWKGQGMGPQHF.

The rearrangement uses TRBV27 and TRBJ2-7, with D hard to call. CDR1 is MNHEY, CDR2 SMNVEV, per germline (reference sequence). CDR3 length: 14 amino acids. Trimming removed 6 bases at V and 3 bases at J, with 15 bases between. This CDR3 reads CASSSATSGYEQYF. CDR3 coding DNA: TGTGCCAGCAGCTCTGCCACCTCGGGCTACGAGCAGTACTTC.

This rearrangement joins TRBV27 to TRBJ1-2; 10 bases map to TRBD1. The CDR3 covers 15 residues. CDR1 and CDR2 (germline): MNHEY, SMNVEV (reference sequence). The V and J ends lost 10 bases and 8 bases, in that order; junction bases with no gene match: 16. DNA of the CDR3: TGTGCCACACGGGGATTGTCCAGGACAGGGGGAGGCTACACCTTC. Translated: CATRGLSRTGGGYTF.

This clone appeared a single time. The chain is built from TRBV6-5 and TRBJ2-2, with a tentative D call TRBD1 (6 bases). CDR3 length: 14 residues. V shed 6 bases and J shed 6 bases, with 14 bases lying between them. CDR1 and CDR2 from the germline V gene are MNHEY and SVGAGI. CDR3 residues: CASRGAKGAGELFF. In DNA, the CDR3 is TGTGCCAGCAGGGGGGCGAAGGGGGCCGGGGAGCTGTTTTTT.

The V call is TRBV7-9, the J call TRBJ2-3, with 7 bases lining up with TRBD1. J lost 0 bases, V lost 6 bases, and 6 bases had no gene match. CDR1 SEHNR and CDR2 FQNEAQ come from the germline V gene (reference sequence). There are 15 residues in the CDR3. This chain's CDR3 is CASSYPGQSTDTQYF. For the CDR3, the DNA is TGTGCCAGCAGTTATCCGGGACAGAGCACAGATACGCAGTATTTT.

For the CDR3, the DNA is TGTGCCAGCAGCCACTACCGGGACAGCAAGAACAGAACCTACGAGCAGTACTTC. It translates to CASSHYRDSKNRTYEQYF. The chain combines TRBV11-2 with TRBJ2-7; 7 positions match TRBD1. Losses at the gene ends were 5 bases for V and 2 bases for J; bases not matched to a gene: 18. Germline-derived CDR1 and CDR2 are SGHAT and FQNNGV. This CDR3 spans 18 amino acids.

The rearrangement uses TRBV4-1 and TRBJ2-1; 8 bases line up with TRBD1. The CDR3 length is 12 residues. Germline assignment: CDR1 MGHRA and CDR2 YSYEKL. The J segment lost 9 bases and the V segment lost 3 bases, leaving 1 base of the junction unmatched. The CDR3 here is CASSQGQVEQFF. CDR3 DNA sequence: TGCGCCAGCAGCCAGGGACAGGTTGAGCAGTTCTTC.

The V gene is TRBV18, the J gene TRBJ1-1; D is undetermined. Germline assignment: CDR1 KGHSH and CDR2 LQKENI. V shed 3 bases and J shed 0 bases, with 11 bases lying between them. The CDR3 sequence is 15 residues long. In DNA form, the CDR3 reads TGTGCCAGCTCACCCGACTCAGAGCTGAACACTGAAGCTTTCTTT. This sequence encodes CASSPDSELNTEAFF.

V is TRBV7-6 and J is TRBJ2-5; 7 bases match TRBD1. The CDR3 extends over 16 amino acids. Germline CDR1 is SGHVS and CDR2 is FNYEAQ. Losses at the gene ends were 5 bases for V and 2 bases for J; bases not matched to a gene: 11. The CDR3 protein is CASSKRRDRVQETQYF. Written as DNA, the CDR3 is TGTGCCAGCAGCAAGCGCAGAGACAGGGTACAAGAGACCCAGTACTTC.

The sample holds one count of this clone. This chain joins TRBV28 and TRBJ1-1, with 8 nucleotides matching TRBD1. J was trimmed by 6 bases and V by 6 bases; bases with no gene match: 6. Germline V lookup: CDR1 MDHEN, CDR2 SYDVKM. The CDR3 has 13 amino acids. The CDR3 here is CASRDRAAAEAFF. The DNA of the CDR3 is TGTGCCAGCAGGGACAGGGCGGCCGCTGAAGCTTTCTTT. Based on the CDR3 plus reference TRBV28 and TRBJ1-1, the full variable domain is DVKVTQSSRYLVKRTGEKVFLECVQDMDHENMFWYRQDPGLGLRLIYFSYDVKMKEKGDIPEGYSVSREKKERFSLILESASTNQTSMYLCASRDRAAAEAFFGQGTRLTVV.

V is TRBV11-2 and J is TRBJ2-5; D may be TRBD1 (7 bases). This CDR3 has 15 amino acids. V was shortened by 5 bases and J by 7 bases, with 20 bases between the two germline ends. The germline V gene has CDR1 SGHAT and CDR2 FQNNGV. Here the CDR3 DNA reads TGTGCCAGCAGCCCGGCGGGACAGTCCGGCGGGACCCAGTACTTC. It encodes CASSPAGQSGGTQYF. The full variable domain, with the rest looked up from reference TRBV11-2 and TRBJ2-5, is EAGVAQSPRYKIIEKRQSVAFWCNPISGHATLYWYQQILGQGPKLLIQFQNNGVVDDSQLPKDRFSAERLKGVDSTLKIQPAKLEDSAVYLCASSPAGQSGGTQYFGPGTRLLVL.

CDR3 region: CASLNPRDTEAFF. In DNA form, the CDR3 reads TGTGCCAGCTTAAACCCCAGGGACACTGAAGCTTTCTTT. V is TRBV2 and J is TRBJ1-1, with D possibly being TRBD1 (5 bases). Germline V CDR1 and CDR2: SNHLY, FYNNEI. Trimming removed 8 bases from V and 3 bases from J, with 13 bases in between. The CDR3 loop spans 13 amino acids.

The chain links TRBV5-1 to TRBJ2-5, with D perhaps TRBD1 (6 bases). This CDR3 region has 14 residues. Looked up from germline, CDR1 is SGHRS and CDR2 is YFSETQ. V shed 2 bases and J shed 2 bases, with 10 bases lying between them. CDR3 protein: CASSLGQSQETQYF. For the CDR3, the DNA is TGCGCCAGCAGCTTAGGACAGAGTCAAGAGACCCAGTACTTC.

The chain is built from TRBV25-1 and TRBJ2-1; tentatively, D is TRBD1 (5 bases). The V gene's germline CDR1 is MGHDK and CDR2 SYGVNS. V lost 2 bases and J 15 bases, leaving 20 bases between the germline ends. The CDR3 is 14 residues long. CDR3 loop: CASSELSDSPKVFF. CDR3 nucleotide sequence: TGTGCCAGCAGTGAACTCTCCGACAGCCCCAAGGTGTTCTTC.

The CDR3 DNA reads as TGTGCCAGCTTACAGGGATCTAGCACAGATACGCAGTATTTT. This encodes CASLQGSSTDTQYF. The rearrangement uses TRBV28 and TRBJ2-3, with TRBD1 as a possible D gene (6 bases). The CDR3 totals 14 residues. Trimming removed 8 bases at V and 0 bases at J, with 12 bases between. CDR1 and CDR2 from the germline V gene are MDHEN and SYDVKM.

The chain couples TRBV29-1 to TRBJ1-3; no definite D call. The CDR3 consists of 12 residues. The V end was cut by 4 bases, the J end by 4 bases, with 8 bases between. Germline CDR1 is SQVTM and CDR2 is ANQGSEA. CDR3 sequence reads: CSVAVQGNTIYF. Written as DNA, the CDR3 is TGCAGCGTTGCGGTACAGGGAAACACCATATATTTT.

The CDR3 region is CASSLATGILSYEQYF. CDR3 DNA: TGTGCCAGCAGCTTGGCCACCGGGATCTTGTCCTACGAGCAGTACTTC. The V call is TRBV5-6, the J call TRBJ2-7, with D possibly being TRBD2 (5 bases). The CDR3 sequence is 16 residues long. V was cut by 0 bases and J by 1 base, with 14 bases left in between. Germline V CDR1 and CDR2: SGHDT, YYEEEE.

The chain couples TRBV27 to TRBJ2-5, with a tentative D call TRBD2 (5 bases). The CDR3 consists of 13 residues. Germline V gives CDR1 MNHEY, CDR2 SMNVEV (reference sequence). The V end was cut by 6 bases, the J end by 1 base, with 9 bases between. CDR3 sequence (DNA): TGTGCCAGCAGCCCCCGGGGCCAAGAGACCCAGTACTTC. Its protein is CASSPRGQETQYF.

V is TRBV5-4 and J is TRBJ2-2; 7 bases are a match to TRBD1. Germline CDR1 and CDR2: SGHNT and YYREEE (reference sequence). The CDR3 spans 16 residues. The J segment lost 3 bases and the V segment lost 3 bases, leaving 8 bases of the junction unmatched. The CDR3 spells CASSSGQASDTGELFF. The CDR3 DNA follows: TGTGCCAGCAGCTCCGGACAGGCGTCGGACACCGGGGAGCTGTTTTTT.

V is TRBV19 and J is TRBJ2-3, with a possible D match to TRBD1 (6 bases). This CDR3 has 15 residues. V was trimmed by 1 base and J by 3 bases, leaving 11 bases between them. Germline lookup yields CDR1 LNHDA and CDR2 SQIVND (reference sequence). The CDR3 DNA reads TGTGCCAGTAGTATAGGGGACATGAGAACAGATACGCAGTATTTT. It codes for CASSIGDMRTDTQYF.

This chain connects TRBV5-6 to TRBJ2-7; 11 positions agree with TRBD1. CDR1 is SGHDT, CDR2 YYEEEE, per germline. The CDR3 totals 15 residues. Trimming removed 0 bases from V and 9 bases from J; junction bases left unmatched: 8. The CDR3 spells CASSLVAGTGGTQYF. The CDR3 DNA sequence: TGTGCCAGCAGCTTGGTGGCCGGGACAGGGGGGACGCAGTACTTC.

The chain uses TRBV30 and TRBJ2-5; 7 bases map to TRBD1. The CDR3 has 13 amino acids. Germline V gene sequence: CDR1 GTSNPN, CDR2 SVGIG (reference sequence). V shed 8 bases, J shed 1 base, and the junction held 7 bases outside the gene matches. The CDR3 coding sequence is TGTGCCGCCAGACAGGGTCGCCAAGAGACCCAGTACTTC. Its protein is CAARQGRQETQYF.

The chain carries TRBV7-8 and TRBJ2-5, with D possibly being TRBD1 (6 bases). This CDR3 is built from 13 residues. The germline CDR1 and CDR2 sequences are SGHVS and FQNEAQ. V was clipped by 5 bases and J by 4 bases, with 11 bases between them. CDR3 residues: CASSNTGLETQYF. The CDR3, as DNA: TGTGCCAGCAGCAACACAGGGCTAGAGACCCAGTACTTC.

This clone occurred once. This sequence joins TRBV19 and TRBJ2-3; 8 nucleotides agree with TRBD2. The CDR3 totals 14 residues. Trimming cost V 6 bases and J 1 base; bases outside gene matches: 3. Germline V gene sequence: CDR1 LNHDA, CDR2 SQIVND (reference sequence). CDR3 residues: CASSGRVGTDTQYF. The CDR3 DNA reads TGTGCCAGTAGCGGGAGGGTGGGCACAGATACGCAGTATTTT.

The rearrangement uses TRBV18 and TRBJ1-4; D is ambiguous. The CDR3 has 17 residues. V was shortened by 3 bases and J by 3 bases, with 17 bases between the two germline ends. Germline values: CDR1 KGHSH, CDR2 LQKENI. The CDR3 reads CASSPFFLGSANEKLFF. In nucleotides, the CDR3 is TGTGCCAGCTCACCGTTTTTTTTGGGCTCGGCTAATGAAAAACTGTTTTTT. Using reference TRBV18 and TRBJ1-4 for the parts outside the CDR3, the full variable domain is NAGVMQNPRHLVRRRGQEARLRCSPMKGHSHVYWYRQLPEEGLKFMVYLQKENIIDESGMPKERFSAEFPKEGPSILRIQQVVRGDSAAYFCASSPFFLGSANEKLFFGSGTQLSVL.

This clone was seen only once. The V gene is TRBV6-4, the J gene TRBJ2-2; TRBD1 agrees at 9 bases. After removal of 4 bases from V and 8 bases from J, the junction contained 5 bases not matched to a gene. The CDR3 has 14 residues. Germline CDR1 is MRHNA and CDR2 is SNTAGT. This CDR3 reads CASSVRTGAGELFF. The DNA for the CDR3 is TGTGCCAGCAGTGTACGGACAGGGGCTGGGGAGCTGTTTTTT.

This rearrangement joins TRBV5-5 to TRBJ2-7; D is possibly TRBD1 (5 bases). CDR1 is SGHKS, CDR2 YYEKEE, per germline (reference sequence). V was trimmed by 1 base and J by 6 bases, leaving 17 bases between them. The CDR3 has 15 amino acids. CDR3 protein: CASSLQDILDPEQYF. As DNA, the CDR3 is TGTGCCAGCAGCTTGCAGGACATCTTGGACCCCGAGCAGTACTTC.